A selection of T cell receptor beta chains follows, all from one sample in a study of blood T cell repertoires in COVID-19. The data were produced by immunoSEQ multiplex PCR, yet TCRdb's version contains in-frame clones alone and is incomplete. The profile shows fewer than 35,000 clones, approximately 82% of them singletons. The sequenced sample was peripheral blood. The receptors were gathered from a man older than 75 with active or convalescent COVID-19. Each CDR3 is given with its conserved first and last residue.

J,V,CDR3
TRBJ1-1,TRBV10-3,CAISFGGSVNTEAFF
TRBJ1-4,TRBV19,CATSRGKNEKLFF
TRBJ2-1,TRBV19,CASSMVSGAYNEQFF
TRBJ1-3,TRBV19,CASSKGQGTGNTIYF
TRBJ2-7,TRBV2,CASSERPSGGAHEQYF
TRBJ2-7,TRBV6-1,CASSDTGQGSHEQYF
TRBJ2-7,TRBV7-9,CASSSHQGSYEQYF
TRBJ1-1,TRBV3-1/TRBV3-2,CASSLIPTGSEAFF
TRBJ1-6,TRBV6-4,CASSDAGFNSPLHF
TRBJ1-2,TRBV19,CASSLLTNYGYTF
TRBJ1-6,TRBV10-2,CASSEPPSSSYNSPLHF
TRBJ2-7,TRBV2,CASSDQNYEQYF
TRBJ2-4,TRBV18,CASSQRVQGLAEVLAKNIQYF
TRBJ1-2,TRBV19,CANRAGFFFGYTF
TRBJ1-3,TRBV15,CATSRDRYSGNTIYF
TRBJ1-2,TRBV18,CASSRNGRNGYTF
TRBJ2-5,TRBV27,CASSLEGTGETQYF
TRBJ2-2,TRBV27,CASSSGLRINTGELFF
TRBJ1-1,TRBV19,CASSTQQGFRAFF
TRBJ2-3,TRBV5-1,CASSLGGHFTDTQYF
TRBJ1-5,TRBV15,CATSRETRVNQPQHF
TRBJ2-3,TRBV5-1,CASSHRTGRTLDTQYF
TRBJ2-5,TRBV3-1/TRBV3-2,CASSPGTSGTETQYF
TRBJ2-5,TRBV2,CASSGSTEETQYF
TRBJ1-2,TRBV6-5,CASSQGAEYGYTF
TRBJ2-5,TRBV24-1,CATSDTTDSNQETQYF
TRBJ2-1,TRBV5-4,CASRMDSLGEQFF
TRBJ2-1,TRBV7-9,CASSLSRGGLQFF
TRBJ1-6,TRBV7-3,CASRSSSYNSPLHF
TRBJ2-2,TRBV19,CASSHQGANTGELFF
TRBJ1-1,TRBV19,CASSAHRSNTEAFF
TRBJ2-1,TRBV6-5,CASTSRTSGSNEQFF
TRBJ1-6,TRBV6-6,CASSSGGNSPLHF
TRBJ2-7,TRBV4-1,CASSQESGGGQGGRYEQYF
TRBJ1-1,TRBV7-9,CASSSGGQLNTEAFF
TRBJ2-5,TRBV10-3,CAIRPGSGEDRGFLQETQYF
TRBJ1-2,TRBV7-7,CASSLGWREYGYTF
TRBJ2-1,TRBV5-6,CASSQTGDQVQFF
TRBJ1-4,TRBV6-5,CASGKQVSEKLFF
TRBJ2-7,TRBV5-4,CASSFGGSLYEQYF